This T cell receptor beta chain was sequenced during a study of T cell responses to AZD1222 COVID-19 vaccine. This CDR3 contains 19 residues. Germline V gene data show CDR1 as MNHNS and CDR2 as SASEGT. The junction had 16 bases not matched to a gene; V was cut back by 4 bases and J by 5 bases. This clone was observed a single time. Antigen unknown. Second doses at about 4 or about 12 weeks were pooled. The protocol was immunoSEQ multiplex PCR, while the TCRdb copy is restricted to in-frame clones and leaves out a portion. The data contain about 42,000 clones, about 87% of them singletons. Study observations and caveats: Most donors were white British and more were female, and clonal diversity was possibly underestimated. Regions 160-218 and 743-854 dominated among vaccine-associated CD4 TCRs spanning spike.

The source of this sequence is an adult who received the AZD1222 COVID-19 vaccine. V gene TRBV6-1 combines with J gene TRBJ2-5; 13 bases match TRBD2. Sequencing used peripheral blood, obtained 28 days after the second AZD1222 dose. The CDR3 DNA follows: TGTGCCAGCAGTGCAGAAAGTCGGAGACTAGCGGGGGGCCGGGAGACCCAGTACTTC. This sequence encodes CASSAESRRLAGGRETQYF.